This is a list of T cell receptor beta chains from one sample in a study of graft-versus-host responses after intestinal transplantation. Only in-frame clones appear in the TCRdb table, and some are missing; sequencing was by immunoSEQ multiplex PCR. The sample consists of about 4,400 clones, around 76% of them appearing once. The source was ileum tissue, collected 17 days after transplant. The receptors stem from a human patient who received an intestinal transplant, so some T cells may come from the graft donor. The CDR3 runs from the conserved cysteine through the conserved F or W. D genes are given only for firm matches. Clone sizes are given selectively: once, few, many, or a class where the clone is expanded.

D	V	J	size	DNA	CDR3
TRBD1	TRBV6-1	TRBJ2-5	-	TGTGCCAGCAATAACCGACAGGGGGGGGAGACCCAGTACTTC	CASNNRQGGETQYF
-	TRBV9	TRBJ2-3	once	TGTGCCAGCAGCGTACAGGGGACAGATACGCAGTATTTT	CASSVQGTDTQYF
-	TRBV6-6	TRBJ2-5	-	TGTGCCAGCAGTAATGGGGACATCCAAGAGACCCAGTACTTC	CASSNGDIQETQYF
-	TRBV6-5	TRBJ2-5	few	TGTGCCAGCAGTTACGGTGGGGGGTACCAAGAGACCCAGTACTTC	CASSYGGGYQETQYF
-	TRBV5-6	TRBJ2-6	-	TGTGCCAGCAGCTTGAATTTCAGGGCTGGGGCCAACGTCCTGACTTTC	CASSLNFRAGANVLTF
-	TRBV4-1	TRBJ2-1	few	TGCGCCAGCAGCCAAGATCGCCGGGGGGCCCAGAATGAGCAGTTCTTC	CASSQDRRGAQNEQFF
-	TRBV4-1	TRBJ2-5	-	TGCGCCAGCAGCCAAACGGGAACCTTTCCGGGACAAGAGACCCAGTACTTC	CASSQTGTFPGQETQYF
TRBD1	TRBV11-2	TRBJ1-6	-	TGTGCCAGCAGCTTATCAGGGGGCAATTCACCCCTCCACTTT	CASSLSGGNSPLHF
-	TRBV5-4	TRBJ2-6	-	TGTGCCAGCAGCTCTAGGGCAGGGCCCTATCCCTCTGGGGCCAACGTCCTGACTTTC	CASSSRAGPYPSGANVLTF
TRBD1	TRBV9	TRBJ2-2	once	TGTGCCAGCAGCCCCTGGACAGGGGACACCGGGGAGCTGTTTTTT	CASSPWTGDTGELFF
TRBD1	TRBV6-5	TRBJ1-3	-	TGTGCCAGCAGTGGTGACAGGGCTGGAAACACCATATATTTT	CASSGDRAGNTIYF
TRBD1	TRBV27	TRBJ1-6	-	TGTGCCAGCAGTTTTTCCAGGGGGCGTTCACCCCTCCACTTT	CASSFSRGRSPLHF
TRBD2	TRBV19	TRBJ2-2	-	TGTGCCAGTAGTATAGATACTAGCGGGGGGGGTCCGGCCGGGGAGCTGTTTTTT	CASSIDTSGGGPAGELFF
TRBD2	TRBV29-1	TRBJ2-2	-	TGCAGCGTTGGGACTAGCGGGGGATCTTCGAACACCGGGGAGCTGTTTTTT	CSVGTSGGSSNTGELFF
-	TRBV5-4	TRBJ2-1	-	TGTGCCAGCAGCTCCCGGTTGGGCGGGGATTACAATGAGCAGTTCTTC	CASSSRLGGDYNEQFF
TRBD2	TRBV27	TRBJ2-3	-	TGTGCCAGCAGTTCAAGGACTAGCGGGGCAGATACGCAGTATTTT	CASSSRTSGADTQYF
-	TRBV18	TRBJ1-5	-	TGTGCCAGCTCACCCAGGCCCCTGGTGAATCAGGAACCGATTAGCAATCAGCCCCAGCATTTT	CASSPRPLVNQEPISNQPQHF
-	TRBV18	TRBJ1-4	-	TGTGCCAGCTCAACGACGAGGGTCTCGGCTCCTAATGAAAAACTGTTTTTT	CASSTTRVSAPNEKLFF
-	TRBV9	TRBJ1-2	-	TGTGCCAGCAGCGTAGCTCTATCTAACTATGGCTACACCTTC	CASSVALSNYGYTF
-	TRBV7-2	TRBJ1-5	-	TGTGCCAGCAGCTTTGAGCGGGATCAGCCCCAGCATTTT	CASSFERDQPQHF